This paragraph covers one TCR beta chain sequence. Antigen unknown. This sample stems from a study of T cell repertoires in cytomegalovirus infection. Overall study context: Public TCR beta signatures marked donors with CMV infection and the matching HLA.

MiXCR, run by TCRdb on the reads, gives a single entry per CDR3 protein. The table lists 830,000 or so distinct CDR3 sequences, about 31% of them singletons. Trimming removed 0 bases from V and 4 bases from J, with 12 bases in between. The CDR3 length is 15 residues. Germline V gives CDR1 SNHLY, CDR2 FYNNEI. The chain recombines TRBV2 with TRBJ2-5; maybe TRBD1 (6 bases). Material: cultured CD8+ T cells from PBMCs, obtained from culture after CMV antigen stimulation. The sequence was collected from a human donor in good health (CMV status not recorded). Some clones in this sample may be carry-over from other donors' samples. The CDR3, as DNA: TGTGCCAGCAGTGAAGCGGGAGCCAGGGGAGAGACCCAGTACTTC. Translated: CASSEAGARGETQYF. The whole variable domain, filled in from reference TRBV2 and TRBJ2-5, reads EPEVTQTPSHQVTQMGQEVILRCVPISNHLYFYWYRQILGQKVEFLVSFYNNEISEKSEIFDDQFSVERPDGSNFTLKIRSTKLEDSAMYFCASSEAGARGETQYFGPGTRLLVL.